These T cell receptor beta chains were read from a single sample in a study of T-cell memory formation after mild COVID-19. TCRdb re-called the 5' RACE reads with MiXCR, one entry per CDR3 protein. This repertoire shows fewer than 95,000 distinct CDR3 sequences, roughly 16% found once; its top ten account for approximately 40%. Sequencing input: PBMCs or a T cell subset sorted from them (not recorded which). The receptors originated from a man between 18 and 29 years old who had mild COVID-19 (a few samples of this study predate the infection). Cell type and time point are not known. The CDR3 runs from the conserved cysteine through the conserved F or W. The order of the fields is D gene, clone size, V gene, J gene, CDR3 DNA, CDR3 protein. A D gene is named only where the DNA matches it firmly. Part of the rows lack a size; the others show once, few, many or a class for expanded clones.

>NA|NA|TRBV29-1|TRBJ1-5
TGCAGCGTTGAAGGGTCAGAAAGGCGCAATCAGCCCCAGCATTTT
CSVEGSERRNQPQHF
>NA|many|TRBV7-9|TRBJ2-3
TGTGCCAGCAGCTTAGTGGGTACTGCGAGAGATACGCAGTATTTT
CASSLVGTARDTQYF
>NA|few|TRBV4-1|TRBJ1-2
TGCGCCAGCAGCCAAGAACCTTTGGGAGTATATGGCTACACCTTC
CASSQEPLGVYGYTF
>TRBD2|many|TRBV3-1|TRBJ2-3
TGTGCCAGCAGCCAAGAGGTGGGGCTAGCGGGGGGCTTTTCCACAGATACGCAGTATTTT
CASSQEVGLAGGFSTDTQYF
>NA|few|TRBV29-1|TRBJ2-1
TGCAGCGGCCTGGGGGGGCAGGATCACAATGAGCAGTTCTTC
CSGLGGQDHNEQFF
>NA|few|TRBV7-9|TRBJ1-5
TGTGCCAGCAGCGACAGCAGGGACAATCAGCCCCAGCATTTT
CASSDSRDNQPQHF
>TRBD2|few|TRBV5-1|TRBJ2-1
TGCGCCAGCAGCCACCAGCGGGGGGGATACAATGAGCAGTTCTTC
CASSHQRGGYNEQFF
>TRBD1|NA|TRBV29-1|TRBJ1-1
TGCAGCGTTGAAGAGGACAGGGTGGCTTTCTTT
CSVEEDRVAFF
>NA|NA|TRBV5-1|TRBJ1-1
TGCGCCAGCAGCTTGTCGGGGGCCACTGAAGCTTTCTTT
CASSLSGATEAFF
>TRBD2|NA|TRBV7-9|TRBJ2-5
TGTGCCAGCAGTCCTAGCGGGGGGCCCCAAGAGACCCAGTACTTC
CASSPSGGPQETQYF
>NA|NA|TRBV4-1|TRBJ2-7
TGCGCCAGCAGCCAACCTGGGGACTACGAGCAGTACTTC
CASSQPGDYEQYF
>TRBD1|few|TRBV7-9|TRBJ2-2
TGTGCCGGCCATAGGGGGCAACGGGAGCTGTTTTTT
CAGHRGQRELFF
>NA|many|TRBV4-1|TRBJ2-7
TGCGCCAGCAGCCAAGACTTAGACTACGAGCAGTACTTC
CASSQDLDYEQYF
>TRBD1|NA|TRBV7-9|TRBJ1-4
TGTGCCAGCAGCACGACAGGGACTAATGAAAAACTGTTTTTT
CASSTTGTNEKLFF
>NA|NA|TRBV5-1|TRBJ1-1
TGCGCCAGCAGCCCCCGCTGGGGGTCCACTGAAGCTTTCTTT
CASSPRWGSTEAFF
>NA|many|TRBV12-3/TRBV12-4|TRBJ2-3
TGTGCCAGCAGTCAGACTCCCACAGATACGCAGTATTTT
CASSQTPTDTQYF
>TRBD1|NA|TRBV4-3|TRBJ2-2
TGCGCCAGCAGCGGGTGGGACAGGGATCGGACCGGGGAGCTGTTTTTT
CASSGWDRDRTGELFF
>NA|NA|TRBV7-2|TRBJ2-3
TGTGCCAGCAGCTCCGGGGACCTCGGCCTGAATACGCAGTATTTT
CASSSGDLGLNTQYF
>NA|few|TRBV6-5|TRBJ1-1
TGTGCCAGCAGTTACTCCGGGGTAGGGGCTGAAGCTTTCTTT
CASSYSGVGAEAFF
>NA|NA|TRBV7-8|TRBJ1-2
TGTGCCAGCAGCTTAGGGGGAGCCGCTAACTATGGCTACACCTTC
CASSLGGAANYGYTF
>NA|few|TRBV7-9|TRBJ2-3
TGTGCCAGCAGCTTATCGGCTTCGAGCACAGATACGCAGTATTTT
CASSLSASSTDTQYF
>NA|NA|TRBV6-2/TRBV6-3|TRBJ1-1
TGTGCCAGCAGTTATTCCCTAGGGGATGAAGCTTTCTTT
CASSYSLGDEAFF
>NA|few|TRBV6-5|TRBJ2-5
TGTGCCAGCAGGGGTGTCCAAGAGACCCAGTACTTC
CASRGVQETQYF
>NA|few|TRBV4-1|TRBJ1-2
TGCGCCAGCAGCCAAGTAGGCACAGCCCAGGGCTACACCTTC
CASSQVGTAQGYTF
>TRBD2|NA|TRBV19|TRBJ2-3
TGTGCCAGTAGTATAGTGCCGACTAGCGGGGGGATTGCAGATACGCAGTATTTT
CASSIVPTSGGIADTQYF
>NA|NA|TRBV6-5|TRBJ2-2
TGTGCCAGCAGTTACTCGAATCCAGGGCGGACCGGGGAGCTGTTTTTT
CASSYSNPGRTGELFF
>TRBD2|NA|TRBV28|TRBJ2-1
TGTGCCAGCAGTTCCCTAGCGGGCAGCTCCTACAATGAGCAGTTCTTC
CASSSLAGSSYNEQFF
>TRBD1|many|TRBV27|TRBJ2-7
TGTGCCAGCAGTTGGGGGACAGGGAAAGGCGAGCAGTACTTC
CASSWGTGKGEQYF
>NA|NA|TRBV12-3/TRBV12-4|TRBJ2-2
TGTGCCAGCAGTTTCGAGGGACTGGTCTTCGGGGAGCTGTTTTTT
CASSFEGLVFGELFF
>NA|few|TRBV7-9|TRBJ2-3
TGTGCCAGCAGCCCGAGGGGGGGCTCAGATACGCAGTATTTT
CASSPRGGSDTQYF
>TRBD2|NA|TRBV29-1|TRBJ2-3
TGCAGCGTTGAATCTCTAGCGGGGGGCGTGGGAGGTAGCACAGATACGCAGTATTTT
CSVESLAGGVGGSTDTQYF
>NA|NA|TRBV30|TRBJ1-2
TGTGCCTGGAGTTCTCGCGGTCAGGGCAATTTCTATGGCTACACCTTC
CAWSSRGQGNFYGYTF
>NA|few|TRBV7-9|TRBJ2-5
TGTGCCAGCAGCACGTACCAAGAGACCCAGTACTTC
CASSTYQETQYF
>TRBD1|many|TRBV4-2|TRBJ2-7
TGTGCCAGCAGAGAAGAGACAGGGGATTATCGCGAGCAGTACTTC
CASREETGDYREQYF
>NA|few|TRBV6-2/TRBV6-3|TRBJ2-4
TGTGCCAGCAGTTTCGAGGTCAAAAACATTCAGTACTTC
CASSFEVKNIQYF
>TRBD2|NA|TRBV7-9|TRBJ2-1
TGTGCCAGCGGCTTAGGTCTACGGGGACTAGCGAGGAATGAGCAGTTCTTC
CASGLGLRGLARNEQFF
>NA|NA|TRBV6-2/TRBV6-3|TRBJ1-1
TGTGCCAGCAGTTACTCGGGGGGGACGAACACTGAAGCTTTCTTT
CASSYSGGTNTEAFF
>NA|many|TRBV7-9|TRBJ2-5
TGTGCCAGCAGCCTCAGGGTGGCGGTCCAAGAGACCCAGTACTTC
CASSLRVAVQETQYF
>NA|few|TRBV24-1|TRBJ2-1
TGTGCCACCAGTGATTCCCGGGACTTCGATGAGCAGTTCTTC
CATSDSRDFDEQFF
>NA|few|TRBV28|TRBJ1-2
TGTGCCAGCAGTTACCCCCAGGCGTATGGCTACACCTTC
CASSYPQAYGYTF
>NA|few|TRBV6-4|TRBJ2-6
TGTGCCAGCAGTGAGGGAGATAGGGCCAACGTCCTGACTTTC
CASSEGDRANVLTF
>NA|few|TRBV11-2|TRBJ1-4
TGTGCCAGCAGCTCCCTAGAGGTTGAAAATGAAAAACTGTTTTTT
CASSSLEVENEKLFF
>NA|NA|TRBV11-2|TRBJ2-5
TGTGCCAGCAGCTTAGACGGATTGGGGCCCCGATATAGACAAGAGACCCAGTACTTC
CASSLDGLGPRYRQETQYF
>TRBD1|few|TRBV4-1|TRBJ1-1
TGCGCCAGCAGCCATCGACAGGGGGCGAACACTGAAGCTTTCTTT
CASSHRQGANTEAFF
>NA|many|TRBV7-3|TRBJ1-1
TGTGCCAGCAGCTTAGCAGGGAGGAACACTGAAGCTTTCTTT
CASSLAGRNTEAFF
>NA|few|TRBV5-1|TRBJ1-1
TGCGCCAGCAGCTTGAGGAACACTGAAGCTTTCTTT
CASSLRNTEAFF
>TRBD2|few|TRBV27|TRBJ2-5
TGTGCCAGCAGTATGCCGGGGGGGCCCCGGGAGACCCAGTACTTC
CASSMPGGPRETQYF
>TRBD2|few|TRBV4-1|TRBJ2-1
TGCGCCAGCAGCCCACTAGCGGGGGGGCTTAATGAGCAGTTCTTC
CASSPLAGGLNEQFF
>NA|NA|TRBV4-1|TRBJ1-1
TGCGCCAGCAGCCAAGCTTCGTCCCGATCGCGCGCTGAAGCTTTCTTT
CASSQASSRSRAEAFF
>NA|few|TRBV7-9|TRBJ2-3
TGTGCCAGCAGCACCGGACTAAATGGAGATACGCAGTATTTT
CASSTGLNGDTQYF
>TRBD1|NA|TRBV15|TRBJ1-4
TGTGCCACCAGCTCTGGGACAGCCGCAACTAATGAAAAACTGTTTTTT
CATSSGTAATNEKLFF
>TRBD2|many|TRBV6-5|TRBJ2-5
TGTGCCAGCAGCCTCCTAGCGGAAGAGACCCAGTACTTC
CASSLLAEETQYF
>NA|NA|TRBV28|TRBJ1-1
TGTGCCAGCAGAAACGACCGAATGAACACTGAAGCTTTCTTT
CASRNDRMNTEAFF
>NA|NA|TRBV7-6|TRBJ1-3
TGTGCCAGCAGCCCAACAGGTTACTTGGCAGGAAACACCATATATTTT
CASSPTGYLAGNTIYF
>TRBD1|NA|TRBV7-9|TRBJ1-4
TGTGCCAGCAGCTTAGCGCACCAGGGGGCTAATGAAAAACTGTTTTTT
CASSLAHQGANEKLFF
>NA|few|TRBV9|TRBJ1-1
TGTGCCAGCAGCGTAGTAGCGGCAGGGCTAGACACTGAAGCTTTCTTT
CASSVVAAGLDTEAFF